This entry lists 9 T cell receptor beta chains sequenced from one sample in a study of blood T cell repertoires in COVID-19. Assay: immunoSEQ multiplex PCR; the TCRdb copy retains only in-frame clones and omits some. The table lists roughly 180,000 clones, approximately 81% of them singletons. The sequenced sample was peripheral blood. The receptors derive from a woman aged 45-59 years with COVID-19, enrolled during active disease.

The chain links TRBV28 to TRBJ1-5; D unresolved. CDR1 and CDR2 (germline): MDHEN, SYDVKM. The CDR3 consists of 13 residues. Trimming took off 4 bases at V and 10 bases at J, with 14 bases between the two ends. CDR3 coding DNA: TGTGCCAGCAGTTCCTTTATTGTAGTTCCCCAGCATTTT. Amino acids: CASSSFIVVPQHF.

This chain joins TRBV2 and TRBJ2-7; D ambiguous. Deletions cut 4 bases from V and 7 bases from J, with 14 bases between. Germline-derived CDR1 and CDR2 are SNHLY and FYNNEI. CDR3 length equals 13 residues. CDR3 bases: TGTGCCAGCAGTGGCAACTGGGTCGGGGAGCAGTACTTC. As protein: CASSGNWVGEQYF. The full variable domain, completed using reference TRBV2 and TRBJ2-7, is EPEVTQTPSHQVTQMGQEVILRCVPISNHLYFYWYRQILGQKVEFLVSFYNNEISEKSEIFDDQFSVERPDGSNFTLKIRSTKLEDSAMYFCASSGNWVGEQYFGPGTRLTVT.

The chain joins TRBV12-3 or TRBV12-4 to TRBJ2-7, with 9 bases lining up with TRBD1. The J segment lost 12 bases and the V segment lost 6 bases, leaving 9 bases of the junction unmatched. This CDR3 region has 12 residues. CDR3 region: CASSKPGQGAYF. DNA of the CDR3: TGTGCCAGCAGCAAGCCGGGACAGGGAGCGTACTTC.

The V and J genes are TRBV11-3 and TRBJ2-1; D may be TRBD1 (6 bases). Between the trimmed V and J ends, which lost 1 base and 4 bases, there was a span of 14 bases. CDR1 SGHNT and CDR2 YENEEA come from the germline V gene. CDR3 length: 16 residues. CDR3 sequence: CASSLGYRDLYNEQFF. CDR3 bases: TGTGCCAGCAGCTTAGGATACAGGGACCTATACAATGAGCAGTTCTTC. Full variable domain (remainder filled in from reference TRBV11-3 and TRBJ2-1): EAGVVQSPRYKIIEKKQPVAFWCNPISGHNTLYWYLQNLGQGPELLIRYENEEAVDDSQLPKDRFSAERLKGVDSTLKIQPAELGDSAVYLCASSLGYRDLYNEQFFGPGTRLTVL.

The gene calls are TRBV21-1 and TRBJ2-4; TRBD1, as called in the table, went unchecked against the DNA. TRBV21-1 is a recognized pseudogene. The CDR3 consists of 15 residues. The CDR3 spells CASSGLLVAKNIQYF. The CDR3 DNA sequence: TGTGCCAGCAGCGGGCTCCTCGTAGCCAAAAACATTCAGTACTTC.

The chain uses TRBV6-5 and TRBJ1-5; D uncertain. Germline lookup yields CDR1 MNHEY and CDR2 SVGAGI. The length of the CDR3 is 15 residues. Trimming took 0 bases from V and 0 from J, leaving 6 bases between them. Here the CDR3 DNA reads TGTGCCAGCAGTTACTCGTACGGTAGCAATCAGCCCCAGCATTTT. This codes for CASSYSYGSNQPQHF.

The rearrangement links TRBV5-1 to TRBJ2-3; 7 bases map to TRBD2. This CDR3 has 13 amino acids. In germline, CDR1 is SGHRS, CDR2 YFSETQ. The V segment lost 8 bases and the J segment 2 bases; nucleotides outside the gene matches: 5. CDR3 nucleotide sequence: TGCGCCAGTGGGGAGGGCAACACAGATACGCAGTATTTT. Amino acids: CASGEGNTDTQYF.

The chain has TRBV5-1 and TRBJ2-1; TRBD1 agrees at 8 bases. The germline V gene has CDR1 SGHRS and CDR2 YFSETQ. This CDR3 region has 15 residues. Trimming removed 0 bases from V and 6 bases from J; junction bases left unmatched: 5. Here the CDR3 reads CASSLVDRESNEQFF. The CDR3 coding sequence is TGCGCCAGCAGCTTGGTGGACAGGGAATCCAATGAGCAGTTCTTC.

J is TRBJ1-5 and V is TRBV3-1 (or the pseudogene TRBV3-2); D is unclear. The germline gives CDR1 LGHDT, CDR2 YNNKEL (reference sequence). The CDR3 totals 15 residues. The germline V and J ends were trimmed by 0 bases and 5 bases, with 11 bases remaining between them. The CDR3 DNA is TGTGCCAGCAGCCAAGATTGTGGGAGGCATCAGCCCCAGCATTTT. Amino acids: CASSQDCGRHQPQHF.